This TCR beta chain was captured by sequencing in a study of neoadjuvant anti-PD-1 for oral cavity cancer (dated by TCRdb to the early 2020s). Regarding the complete study: Before undergoing curative-intent surgical resection, most patients got three to four biweekly nivolumab doses at 3 mg/kg. Patients without progression received a fourth nivolumab dose around day 43 and underwent definitive surgical resection on days 50-56. Patients with complete response, partial response or stable disease by RECIST 1.1 were defined as responders, whereas patients with progression were defined as non-responders. There were roughly 11 patients in the parent correlative cohort, and the response rate was around 35%.

What the study reported, not specific to this receptor: A higher pretreatment blood Treg/Th17 ratio correlated with both higher pretreatment blood TCRbeta clonality and lower post-treatment tumor TCRbeta clonality. Only a few patients per response group were included in the TCR analyses, and the authors called for validation in larger cohorts. After neoadjuvant nivolumab, non-responders showed significantly higher T cell clonality (Gini index) in PBMCs than responders did.

V loses 6 bases at its end and J loses 7 bases; junction bases beyond the gene matches: 2. There are 13 amino acids in the CDR3, from cysteine to phenylalanine inclusive. The only DNA kept is the CDR3, 39 bases in frame from the first base. For CDR1 and CDR2, the germline V gene lists MRHNA and SNTAGT. For deep sequencing, each PBMC sample was run in six replicates, with libraries mostly built from 480 ng of input genomic DNA. Following the manufacturer's instructions, the team built TCRbeta libraries using the immunoSEQ hsTCRbeta kit. The completed libraries were mixed into a single pool at 3 nM, then sequenced with an Illumina NovaSeq 6000 S4 flow cell. The study's own analysis went as follows. Raw data preprocessing and quality control were performed with the immunoSEQ Analyzer. The analysis was restricted to productive rearrangements, with each unique CDR3 amino acid sequence defining a clonotype. Repertoire clonality was estimated as the Gini-Simpson index, which was computed with the R package tcR. Gini indices were compared with Student's t test, and associations with tumor size change were assessed by Pearson correlation. The source is immuneACCESS, and TCRdb retained only in-frame sequences with V and J called. Part of the clones is not carried over; for the studies checked, unresolved V genes explain less than half of this, and the remainder is unexplained. V, J and clone size are those of that table, while D and trimming were read from the DNA. The table for this sample lists 75,000 to 100,000 clones; under 90% of them were counted only once. Jointly, the top ten make up roughly 3% of the sample.

This clone was detected only a few times. Its antigen is still unknown. Qualities for individual bases were not recorded, and no much larger clone is one base off. The time point label of this sample denotes: before neoadjuvant nivolumab. None of the patients had received prior systemic or radiation treatment, and all were newly diagnosed with stage II-IVA oral cavity squamous cell carcinoma. Everyone in the cohort had locally advanced, HPV-negative oral cavity squamous cell carcinoma. Peripheral blood mononuclear cells were analyzed directly, without maintenance or expansion in culture. Samples were obtained from a longitudinal correlative study of a single-arm phase II trial of neoadjuvant nivolumab in oral cavity squamous cell carcinoma. Subject-matched pre- and post-treatment PBMCs and tumors from three responders and three non-responders underwent genomic DNA-based TCRbeta sequencing. Peripheral blood mononuclear cells were collected before nivolumab treatment and again after treatment, at the time of surgery. The Maxwell RSC DNA from Cells kit was used to extract genomic DNA from PBMCs.

The receptor chain draws on TRBV6-4 and TRBJ2-2; the central 10 bases match TRBD1. The source is a person aged 40 to 85 with oral cavity squamous cell carcinoma. Here the sequenced sample was PBMCs, taken before nivolumab (anti-PD-1) treatment. The CDR3 region has the sequence CASSRDRGGELFF. The nucleotide sequence reads TGTGCCAGCAGCCGGGACAGGGGCGGGGAGCTGTTTTTT.